The rows below give T cell receptor beta chains drawn from one sample of a study of blood T cell repertoires in COVID-19. The repertoire was sequenced with immunoSEQ multiplex PCR; TCRdb's copy has only in-frame clones and lacks some. This sample has around 480,000 clones, with roughly 90% found just once. The material sequenced was PBMCs or T cells enriched from blood (not recorded which). These TCRs come from a woman aged 18 to 35 who had recovered from COVID-19. The CDR3 runs from the conserved cysteine through the conserved F or W. The D gene is left open where the match is weak. Size is omitted from some rows. Given values are once, few, many or a class for expanded clones.

abundance	d_gene	v_gene	j_gene	CDR3aa	CDR3nt
.	.	TRBV6-1	TRBJ2-5	CASSDPGQWGQETQYF	TGTGCCAGCAGTGACCCAGGACAGTGGGGGCAAGAGACCCAGTACTTC
.	TRBD1	TRBV5-4	TRBJ1-2	CASSSQGVEGYTF	TGTGCCAGCAGCTCTCAGGGGGTAGAGGGCTACACCTTC
.	.	TRBV2	TRBJ2-1	CASSESEQFF	TGTGCCAGCAGTGAGAGTGAGCAGTTCTTC
once	TRBD1	TRBV28	TRBJ1-5	CASSLSTGGGNQPQHF	TGTGCCAGCAGTTTATCCACAGGGGGAGGCAATCAGCCCCAGCATTTT
.	TRBD1	TRBV27	TRBJ1-5	CASRPGDRNQPQHF	TGTGCCAGCAGGCCCGGGGACAGAAATCAGCCCCAGCATTTT
.	TRBD1	TRBV5-4	TRBJ1-2	CASSLGGQGKGYTF	TGTGCCAGCAGCTTGGGAGGACAGGGAAAAGGCTACACCTTC
.	TRBD2	TRBV7-2	TRBJ2-7	CASSSVAGGSYEQYF	TGTGCCAGCAGCTCCGTAGCGGGGGGGTCCTACGAGCAGTACTTC
.	.	TRBV18	TRBJ1-2	CASSPGGEDYGYTF	TGTGCCAGCTCACCGGGGGGAGAGGACTATGGCTACACCTTC
.	TRBD1	TRBV5-1	TRBJ2-5	CASSSLPSTGEETQYF	TGCGCCAGCAGCTCTCTTCCTTCGACAGGGGAAGAGACCCAGTACTTC
.	TRBD2	TRBV24-1	TRBJ2-1	CATSDSSGGHNEQFF	TGTGCCACCAGTGATTCTAGCGGGGGCCACAATGAGCAGTTCTTC
.	.	TRBV5-1	TRBJ2-7	CASSSPGLRDEQYF	TGCGCCAGCAGCTCGCCGGGGTTGAGAGACGAGCAGTACTTC